The rows below give T cell receptor beta chains drawn from one sample of a study of T-cell memory formation after mild COVID-19. One entry per CDR3 protein, called by TCRdb with MiXCR from the 5' RACE reads. The sample lists about 310,000 distinct CDR3 sequences, roughly a fifth occurring once. Sequenced material: PBMCs or a T cell subset sorted from them (not recorded which). Source of these receptors: a man aged 18 to 30 who had mild COVID-19 (a few samples of this study predate the infection). Cell type and time point are not known. CDR3s include the opening cysteine and the closing phenylalanine or tryptophan. Each record gives: J gene, V gene, D gene, clone size, CDR3 DNA, CDR3 protein. The D gene is left open where the match is weak. The listing skips clone size in some rows; elsewhere it reads once, few, many or a size class.

TRBJ1-5,TRBV7-2,NA,few,TGTGCCAGTTCACGAGTTAGCAATCAGCCCCAGCATTTT,CASSRVSNQPQHF
TRBJ1-5,TRBV20-1,NA,few,TGCAGTGCTAAACAGGACGGTAATCAGCCCCAGCATTTT,CSAKQDGNQPQHF
TRBJ2-7,TRBV5-5,TRBD2,few,TGTGCCAGCAGCTTTGGTCCTAGCGGGGGCTCCTACGAGCAGTACTTC,CASSFGPSGGSYEQYF
TRBJ2-1,TRBV12-3/TRBV12-4,TRBD2,NA,TGTGCCAGCTTCGAGCGGGGTGAGAATGAGCAGTTCTTC,CASFERGENEQFF
TRBJ2-7,TRBV5-4,TRBD1,few,TGTGCCACAGAACCCGGGACAGGGACCTACGAGCAGTACTTC,CATEPGTGTYEQYF
TRBJ1-2,TRBV5-1,NA,NA,TGCGCCAGCGCGGCCCAGCCTTCCGATGGCTACACCTTC,CASAAQPSDGYTF
TRBJ2-1,TRBV7-2,NA,NA,TGTGCCAGCAGCTTAGCGTCCAGCTCCTACAATGAGCAGTTCTTC,CASSLASSSYNEQFF
TRBJ2-2,TRBV6-2/TRBV6-3,NA,NA,TGTGCCAGCAGCTTTATTGATGGGCGGCCCGGGGAGCTGTTTTTT,CASSFIDGRPGELFF
TRBJ1-4,TRBV9,NA,NA,TGTGCCAGCAGCGTAGAGAGAGGGGTGGGTGAAAAACTGTTTTTT,CASSVERGVGEKLFF
TRBJ2-1,TRBV5-1,NA,NA,TGCGCCAGCAGCTTGACAGACCTCTCCTACAATGAGCAGTTCTTC,CASSLTDLSYNEQFF
TRBJ1-1,TRBV5-1,NA,few,TGCGCCAGCAGCACCCGGGCCGACACTGAAGCTTTCTTT,CASSTRADTEAFF
TRBJ2-1,TRBV7-2,TRBD2,NA,TGTGCCAGCAGCCCCGGGGCTAGCGGATACAATGAGCAGTTCTTC,CASSPGASGYNEQFF
TRBJ1-3,TRBV11-2,NA,NA,TGTGCCAGCAGCTTAGTAGACAGCTCTGGAAACACCATATATTTT,CASSLVDSSGNTIYF
TRBJ1-1,TRBV20-1,NA,NA,TGCAGTGCTAGAGATCCGCACGGCACTGAAGCTTTCTTT,CSARDPHGTEAFF
TRBJ2-5,TRBV5-1,NA,few,TGCGCCAGCACTAGGACATCGGCGGCAGAGACCCAGTACTTC,CASTRTSAAETQYF
TRBJ2-5,TRBV2,NA,NA,TGTGCCAGCGCCAGACAGCGGCCCCAAGAGACCCAGTACTTC,CASARQRPQETQYF
TRBJ2-7,TRBV5-5,TRBD1,NA,TGTGCCAGCAGCTTTAGTGGACAGGGCTCCTACGAGCAGTACTTC,CASSFSGQGSYEQYF
TRBJ2-3,TRBV5-1,NA,few,TGCGCCAGCAGCTGGACGACTCCCTACACAGATACGCAGTATTTT,CASSWTTPYTDTQYF
TRBJ2-3,TRBV6-5,NA,many,TGTGCCAGCAGCCCGGGCCTGAGCACAGATACGCAGTATTTT,CASSPGLSTDTQYF
TRBJ2-1,TRBV7-2,TRBD2,NA,TGTGCCAGCACCCTCTGGGGGGGGGACCCCCACAATGAGCAGTTCTTC,CASTLWGGDPHNEQFF
TRBJ2-3,TRBV5-1,TRBD1,few,TGCGCCAGCAGCCCGGGGACGGGAAGGGGGCGAGGGAATACGCAGTATTTT,CASSPGTGRGRGNTQYF
TRBJ2-2,TRBV15,NA,NA,TGTGCCACCCGAAATAGGGCAGGGAGTACCGGGGAGCTGTTTTTT,CATRNRAGSTGELFF
TRBJ2-2,TRBV27,NA,NA,TGTGCCAGCAGTTGGGGCGGGGAGCTGTTTTTT,CASSWGGELFF
TRBJ1-1,TRBV27,NA,few,TGTGCCAGCAGTTCCTCACCCGACGTAGGGGGGACTGAAGCTTTCTTT,CASSSSPDVGGTEAFF
TRBJ1-3,TRBV5-5,NA,NA,TGTGCCAGCAGCTTGGAGCAGGCCCCTGGAAACACCATATATTTT,CASSLEQAPGNTIYF
TRBJ2-3,TRBV12-3/TRBV12-4,TRBD1,NA,TGTGCCAGCAAGGGGGCCCGGAGATATTTT,CASKGARRYF
TRBJ2-2,TRBV27,TRBD2,few,TGTGCCAGCACCTACGGGGGGGCGAACACCGGGGAGCTGTTTTTT,CASTYGGANTGELFF
TRBJ1-6,TRBV18,TRBD1,few,TGTGCCAGCTCACCACGTTGGGGACAGTCAAATTCACCCCTCCACTTT,CASSPRWGQSNSPLHF
TRBJ1-5,TRBV4-1,NA,NA,TGCGCCAGCAGCGAAGGGCGACTTGACAATCAGCCCCAGCATTTT,CASSEGRLDNQPQHF
TRBJ2-5,TRBV6-2/TRBV6-3,NA,few,TGTGCCAGCAGTCCGACCACACGGGAGACCCAGTACTTC,CASSPTTRETQYF
TRBJ2-7,TRBV20-1,TRBD1,NA,TGCAGTGCTAGTAGGGACAGGGGCTCCTACGAGCAGTACTTC,CSASRDRGSYEQYF
TRBJ2-5,TRBV7-2,TRBD2,few,TGTGCCAGCAGCTTAGCGAGCGGGGGGGCCCAAGAGACCCAGTACTTC,CASSLASGGAQETQYF
TRBJ1-4,TRBV5-1,NA,few,TGCGCCAGCAGCTTGGAGCCTGTGACAGATGAAAAACTGTTTTTT,CASSLEPVTDEKLFF
TRBJ2-3,TRBV11-2,TRBD2,NA,TGTGCCAGCAGCATTACTAGCGGGGGGGTCCCCAGAGATACGCAGTATTTT,CASSITSGGVPRDTQYF
TRBJ2-1,TRBV4-1,NA,few,TGCGCCAGCAGCCAAGAATCGCAGGCAAGTGAGCAGTTCTTC,CASSQESQASEQFF
TRBJ2-3,TRBV7-2,TRBD2,many,TGTGCCAGCAGCCGCGGGGGGCCAAGCACAGATACGCAGTATTTT,CASSRGGPSTDTQYF
TRBJ1-1,TRBV4-1,NA,few,TGCGCCAGCAGCCGGGGGGGGTGGACTGAAGCTTTCTTT,CASSRGGWTEAFF
TRBJ2-1,TRBV4-1,NA,few,TGCGCCAGCAGCCAAGTGACTACGGCGCTGGACAATGAGCAGTTCTTC,CASSQVTTALDNEQFF
TRBJ1-6,TRBV7-9,NA,NA,TGTGCCAGCAGCTTTGAAAAGGTTTCACCCCTCCACTTT,CASSFEKVSPLHF
TRBJ2-3,TRBV5-1,TRBD1,NA,TGCGCCAGCAGCGTGTCGCCCGGGGGACAGGGCACAGATACGCAGTATTTT,CASSVSPGGQGTDTQYF
TRBJ1-6,TRBV5-5,NA,many,TGTGCCAGCAGCTTCCCGGGACGGGGTAATTCACCCCTCCACTTT,CASSFPGRGNSPLHF
TRBJ1-5,TRBV9,TRBD1,few,TGTGCCAGCAGCGCGGGACAGAGCAATCAGCCCCAGCATTTT,CASSAGQSNQPQHF
TRBJ1-2,TRBV7-2,NA,few,TGTGCCAGCAGCTTAGACTATGGCTACACCTTC,CASSLDYGYTF